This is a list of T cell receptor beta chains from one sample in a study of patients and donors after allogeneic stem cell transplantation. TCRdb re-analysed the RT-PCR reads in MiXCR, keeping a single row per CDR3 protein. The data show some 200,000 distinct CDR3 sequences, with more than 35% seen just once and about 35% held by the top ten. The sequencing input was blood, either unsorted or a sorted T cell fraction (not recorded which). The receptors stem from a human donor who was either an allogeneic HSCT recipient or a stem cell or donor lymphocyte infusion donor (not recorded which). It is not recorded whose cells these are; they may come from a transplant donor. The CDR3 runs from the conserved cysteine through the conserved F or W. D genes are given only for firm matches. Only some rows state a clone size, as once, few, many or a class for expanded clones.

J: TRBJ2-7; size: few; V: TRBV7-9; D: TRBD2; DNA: TGTGCCAGCAGCCGTAGCGGGGACGGATCCGAGCAGTACTTC; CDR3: CASSRSGDGSEQYF
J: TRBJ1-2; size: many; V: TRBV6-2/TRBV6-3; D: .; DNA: TGTGCCAGCAGTTACCCCCGGGACACCATCTATGGCTACACCTTC; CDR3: CASSYPRDTIYGYTF
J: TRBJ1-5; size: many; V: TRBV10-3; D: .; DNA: TGTGCCATCAGTGAGGAGGCGGACTTTAGCAATCAGCCCCAGCATTTT; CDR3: CAISEEADFSNQPQHF
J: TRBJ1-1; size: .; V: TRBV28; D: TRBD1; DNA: TGTGCCAGCAGTGTCACAGGGGCGGGGCGGCCTGAAGCTTTCTTT; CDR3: CASSVTGAGRPEAFF
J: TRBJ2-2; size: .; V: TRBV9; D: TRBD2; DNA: TGTGCCAGCAGCGTAGGACTAGCGGGAGGCGGGAACACCGGGGAGCTGTTTTTT; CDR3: CASSVGLAGGGNTGELFF
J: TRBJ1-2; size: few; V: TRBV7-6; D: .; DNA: TGTGCCAGCAGCATAGACAACTATGGCTACACCTTC; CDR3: CASSIDNYGYTF
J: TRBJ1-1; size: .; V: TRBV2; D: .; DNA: TGTGCCAGCAGTGATACCGGTCCTAGGAACACTGAAGCTTTCTTT; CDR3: CASSDTGPRNTEAFF
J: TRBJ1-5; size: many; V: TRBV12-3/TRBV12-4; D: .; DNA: TGTGCCAGCAGTCTGGGGTTTCAGCCCCAGCATTTT; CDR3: CASSLGFQPQHF
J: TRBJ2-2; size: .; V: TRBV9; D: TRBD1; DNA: TGTGCCAGCAGCCTACCCCCAGGGACAGGGCCCGGGGAGCTGTTTTTT; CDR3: CASSLPPGTGPGELFF
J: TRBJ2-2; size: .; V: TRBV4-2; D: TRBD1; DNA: TGTGCCAGCAGCCATTCGGGACAGGGGTACACCGGGGAGCTGTTTTTT; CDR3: CASSHSGQGYTGELFF
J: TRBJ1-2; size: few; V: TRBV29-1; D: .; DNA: TGCAGCGTGTCCCTGAGCGAGAGTGGCTACACCTTC; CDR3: CSVSLSESGYTF
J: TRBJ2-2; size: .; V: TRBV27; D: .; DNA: TGTGCCAGCTCCCCGGGGGTCCCCGGGGAGCTGTTTTTT; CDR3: CASSPGVPGELFF
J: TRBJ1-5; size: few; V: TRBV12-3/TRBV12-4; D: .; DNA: TGTGCCAGCAGTTTAAGAGGTTATAGCAATCAGCCCCAGCATTTT; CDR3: CASSLRGYSNQPQHF
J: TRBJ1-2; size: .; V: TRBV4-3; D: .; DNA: TGCGCCAGCAGCCAAGAGATCGGGGTATCTAACTATGGCTACACCTTC; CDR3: CASSQEIGVSNYGYTF
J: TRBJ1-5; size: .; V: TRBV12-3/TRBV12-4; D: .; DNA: TGTGCCAGCAGTTCCAATCAGGGGAATCAGCCCCAGCATTTT; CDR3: CASSSNQGNQPQHF
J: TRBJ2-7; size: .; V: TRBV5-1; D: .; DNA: TGCGCCAGCAGCTCCTACGCGACAGGACTATACGAGCAGTACTTC; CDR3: CASSSYATGLYEQYF
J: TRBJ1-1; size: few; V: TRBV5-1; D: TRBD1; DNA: TGCGCCAGCACCTGGGGGGACAGGGCTGGCACTGAAGCTTTCTTT; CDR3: CASTWGDRAGTEAFF
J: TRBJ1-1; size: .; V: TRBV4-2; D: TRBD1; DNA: TGTGCCAGCACACCGGGACAGGGCGGCCCTGAAGCTTTCTTT; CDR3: CASTPGQGGPEAFF
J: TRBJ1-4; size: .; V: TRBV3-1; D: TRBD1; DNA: TGTGCCAGCAGCCAACAATGGGACAGGCCTAATGAAAAACTGTTTTTT; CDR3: CASSQQWDRPNEKLFF
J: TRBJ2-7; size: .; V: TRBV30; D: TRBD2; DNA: TGTGCCTGGAGGATGGTGGAAGCGGGAGGTCCCTGGGAGCAGTACTTC; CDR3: CAWRMVEAGGPWEQYF
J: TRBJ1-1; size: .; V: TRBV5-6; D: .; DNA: TGTGCCAGCAGCTTCGGGTACCGGAACACTGAAGCTTTCTTT; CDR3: CASSFGYRNTEAFF
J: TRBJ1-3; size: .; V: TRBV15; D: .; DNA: TGTGCCACCAGCAGAGAGATTCGAAGCTCTGGAAACACCATATATTTT; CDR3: CATSREIRSSGNTIYF
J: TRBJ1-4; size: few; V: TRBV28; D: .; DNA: TGTGCCAGCAGTCCACCCGACACTTTTCGAGAAAAACTGTTTTTT; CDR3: CASSPPDTFREKLFF
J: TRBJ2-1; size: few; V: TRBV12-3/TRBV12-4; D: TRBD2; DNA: TGTGCCAGCACCCGGACTAGCGGGAGGGATGAGCAGTTCTTC; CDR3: CASTRTSGRDEQFF
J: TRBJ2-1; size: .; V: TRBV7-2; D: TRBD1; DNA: TGTGCCAGCAGCTTCAACCAGGGGGCATCCTACAATGAGCAGTTCTTC; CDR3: CASSFNQGASYNEQFF
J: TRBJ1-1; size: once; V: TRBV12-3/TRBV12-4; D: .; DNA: TGTGCCAGCAGATCCAATGGGGTAGAGCGGACTGAAGCTTTCTTT; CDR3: CASRSNGVERTEAFF
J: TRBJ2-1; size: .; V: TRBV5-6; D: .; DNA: TGTGCCAGCAGCTTGGGACAGACAATAGAGCAGTTCTTC; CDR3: CASSLGQTIEQFF
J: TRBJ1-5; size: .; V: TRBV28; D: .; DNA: TGTGCCAGCAGTCTCGGGGACGCACTCAATCAGCCCCAGCATTTT; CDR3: CASSLGDALNQPQHF
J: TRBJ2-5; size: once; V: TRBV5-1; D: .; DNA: TGCGCCAGCAGCTTGGTGGGGGTCGGAGAGACCCAGTACTTC; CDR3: CASSLVGVGETQYF
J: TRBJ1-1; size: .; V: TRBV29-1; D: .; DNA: TGCAGCGTTGAAGATCCTGTGGGCCAGAACACTGAAGCTTTCTTT; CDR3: CSVEDPVGQNTEAFF
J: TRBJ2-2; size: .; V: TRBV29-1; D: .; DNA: TGCAGCGTTGAGGAGGCCGGGGAGCTGTTTTTT; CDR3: CSVEEAGELFF
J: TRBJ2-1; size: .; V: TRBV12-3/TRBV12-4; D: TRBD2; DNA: TGTGCCAGCAGACGTAGATCCGGGACTAGCGATGAGCAGTTCTTC; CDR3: CASRRRSGTSDEQFF
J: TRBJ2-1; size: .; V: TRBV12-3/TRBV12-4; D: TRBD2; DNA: TGTGCCAGCAGCCCCACGATGACTAGCGGGACATACAATGAGCAGTTCTTC; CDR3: CASSPTMTSGTYNEQFF
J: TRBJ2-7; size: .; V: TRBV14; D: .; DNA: TGTGCCAGCAGCCCCCACAGGGTTGGTTACGAGCAGTACTTC; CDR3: CASSPHRVGYEQYF
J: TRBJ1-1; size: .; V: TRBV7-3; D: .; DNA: TGTGCCAGCAGCTTAATTGTGGGCACTGAAGCTTTCTTT; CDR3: CASSLIVGTEAFF
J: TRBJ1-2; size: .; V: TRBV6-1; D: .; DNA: TGTGCCAGCAGTGAAGGACCGGCGATAATTTATGGCTACACCTTC; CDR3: CASSEGPAIIYGYTF
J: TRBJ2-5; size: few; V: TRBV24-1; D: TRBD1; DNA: TGTGCCACCAGTGAACCAAATGACAGGGGGCGAGAGACCCAGTACTTC; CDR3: CATSEPNDRGRETQYF
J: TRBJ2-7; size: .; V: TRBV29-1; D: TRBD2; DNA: TGCAGCGCCGGGCTAGCGGGAAACTACGAGCAGTACTTC; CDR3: CSAGLAGNYEQYF
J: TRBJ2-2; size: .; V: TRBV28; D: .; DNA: TGTGCCAGCAGCAGTACAGGCGGGGAGCTGTTTTTT; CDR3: CASSSTGGELFF
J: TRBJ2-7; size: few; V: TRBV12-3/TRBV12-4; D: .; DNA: TGTGCCAGCAGCCTATCGACAATGCAGTACTTC; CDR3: CASSLSTMQYF
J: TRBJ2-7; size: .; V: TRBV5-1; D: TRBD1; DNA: TGCGCCAGCAAAAAAGGGGGACAGGGATACGAGCAGTACTTC; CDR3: CASKKGGQGYEQYF
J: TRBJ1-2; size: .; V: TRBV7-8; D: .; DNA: TGTGCCAGCAGCGCGAACAGGGTACCGTCTGTCTATGGCTACACCTTC; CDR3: CASSANRVPSVYGYTF
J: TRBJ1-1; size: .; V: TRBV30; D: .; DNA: TGTGCCTGTTTGAGGGGGATGAACACTGAAGCTTTCTTT; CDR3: CACLRGMNTEAFF
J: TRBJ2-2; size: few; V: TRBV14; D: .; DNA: TGTGCCAGCAGCCAACTTAACACCGGGGAGCTGTTTTTT; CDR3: CASSQLNTGELFF
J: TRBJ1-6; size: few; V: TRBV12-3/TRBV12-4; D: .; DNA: TGTGCCAGCAGTTTAGGAGGCGGACTCTCCTATAATTCACCCCTCCACTTT; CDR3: CASSLGGGLSYNSPLHF
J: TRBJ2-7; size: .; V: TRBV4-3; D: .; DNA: TGCGCCAGCAGCCAAGAATTACTACGTTCCTACGAGCAGTACTTC; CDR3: CASSQELLRSYEQYF